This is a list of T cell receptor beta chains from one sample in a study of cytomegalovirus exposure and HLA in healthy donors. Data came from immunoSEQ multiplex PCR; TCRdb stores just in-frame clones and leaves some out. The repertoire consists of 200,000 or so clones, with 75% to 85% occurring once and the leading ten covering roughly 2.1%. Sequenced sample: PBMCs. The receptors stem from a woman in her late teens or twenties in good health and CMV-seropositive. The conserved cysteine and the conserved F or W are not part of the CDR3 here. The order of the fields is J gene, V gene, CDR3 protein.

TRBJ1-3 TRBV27 ASMGQGSGNTIY
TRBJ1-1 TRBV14 ASSPDRVWTEAF
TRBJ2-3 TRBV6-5 ASRTRQGTDTQY
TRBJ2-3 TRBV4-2 ASSQAASGGTDTQY
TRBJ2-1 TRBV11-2 ASQGLAGGRQF
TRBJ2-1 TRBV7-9 AWIAGGLSYNEQF
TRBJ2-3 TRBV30 AWSTGSTDTQY
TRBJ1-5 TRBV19 ASNSRDRYSNQPQH
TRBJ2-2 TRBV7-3 ASGLGGWWNTGELF
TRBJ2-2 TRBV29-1 SVGLAINTGELF
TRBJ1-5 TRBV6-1 ASSEDLGTGGQPQH
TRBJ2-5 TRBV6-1 ASSAAGQETQY
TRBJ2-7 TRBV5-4 ASSSRDRNYEQY
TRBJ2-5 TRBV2 ASSRGGYQETQY
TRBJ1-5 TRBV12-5 ASVGQGYQPQH
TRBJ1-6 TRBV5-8 ASSSNVGSSYNSPLH
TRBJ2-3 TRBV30 AWSIGATDTQY
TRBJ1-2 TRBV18 ASSPATGRYLYGYT
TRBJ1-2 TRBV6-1 ASRPGNYGYT
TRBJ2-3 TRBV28 ASTLAASTDTQY
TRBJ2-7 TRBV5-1 ASSLTSGNYEQY
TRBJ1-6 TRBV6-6 ASSSGGGNSPLH
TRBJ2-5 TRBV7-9 ASSYLIAAGVLQETQY
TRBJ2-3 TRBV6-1 ASSELAGNTDTQY
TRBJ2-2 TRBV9 ASSGRRQRGITGELF
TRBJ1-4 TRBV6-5 ASSYSGTQNEKLF
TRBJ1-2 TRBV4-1 ASSQAARVDYGYT
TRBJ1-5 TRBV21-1 ASSKASAQH
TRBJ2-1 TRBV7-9 ASSAWTREQF
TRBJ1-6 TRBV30 AMATAGSPLH
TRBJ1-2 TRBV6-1 ASSEAGTGVGYT
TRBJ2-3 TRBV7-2 ASSHPGLTDTQY
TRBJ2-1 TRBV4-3 ASSQESTGGLNEQF
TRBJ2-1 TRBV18 ASSRRQGTYNEQF
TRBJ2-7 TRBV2 ASREGQGASYEQY
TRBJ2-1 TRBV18 ASSPAGTGYNEQF
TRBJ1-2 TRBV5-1 ASSLDGTGSSDGYT
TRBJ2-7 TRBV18 ASARVNAYEQY
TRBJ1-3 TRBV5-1 ASSLGGGPQA
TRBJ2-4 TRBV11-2 ASSLTSGGLAKNIQY
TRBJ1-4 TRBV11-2 ASSFLRTNEKLF
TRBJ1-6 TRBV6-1 ASSGEDRGRSPLH
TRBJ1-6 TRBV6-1 ASSGEGAFNSPLH
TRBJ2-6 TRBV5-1 ASSPVPPSSGANVLT
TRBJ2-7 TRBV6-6 ASRPRLSGSYEQY
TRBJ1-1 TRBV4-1 ASSQAQRNTEAF
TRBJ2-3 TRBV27 ASTFQAGGAQY
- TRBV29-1 SVEDLSGGGYEQY
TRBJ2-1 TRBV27 ASSLEGGLNNEQF
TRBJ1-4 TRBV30 AWSPGTGGFEKLF
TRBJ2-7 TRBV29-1 SARDSPYEQY
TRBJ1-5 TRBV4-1 ASSQAPYRGPQPQH
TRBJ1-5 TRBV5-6 ASSSGGLYQPQH
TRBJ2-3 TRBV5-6 ASSSESTDTQY
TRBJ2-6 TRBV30 AWSVVFFGGSGANVLT